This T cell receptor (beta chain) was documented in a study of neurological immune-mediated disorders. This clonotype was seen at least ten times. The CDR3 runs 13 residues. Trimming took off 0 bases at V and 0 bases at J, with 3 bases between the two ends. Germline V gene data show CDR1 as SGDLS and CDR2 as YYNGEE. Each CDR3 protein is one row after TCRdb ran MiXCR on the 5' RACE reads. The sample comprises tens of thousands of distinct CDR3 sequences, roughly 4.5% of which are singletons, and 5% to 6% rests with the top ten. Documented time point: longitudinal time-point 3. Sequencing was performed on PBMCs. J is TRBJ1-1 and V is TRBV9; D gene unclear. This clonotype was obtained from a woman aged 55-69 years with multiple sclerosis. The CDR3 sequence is CASSVAVNTEAFF. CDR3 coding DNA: TGTGCCAGCAGCGTAGCGGTGAACACTGAAGCTTTCTTT.